Reported below is one TCR beta chain. This record belongs to a study of blood T cell repertoires in COVID-19. Study overall: Acute and convalescent COVID-19 specimens originated in the United States, Italy and Spain. The cDNA or gDNA used as material had been derived from T cells, B-cell-depleted T cells, or PBMCs.

The V end lost 8 bases, the J end lost 6 bases, and 24 bases lay between the germline ends. The CDR3 has 16 residues. Per the germline V gene, CDR1 is SGHVS and CDR2 is FQNEAQ. In the original analysis: Scientists estimated how many nucleated cells there were by amplifying reference gene primers. The table came from immunoSEQ multiplex PCR; TCRdb's copy has only in-frame clones and leaves some out. From that table come the V and J calls and clone size; the DNA was used to work out D and trimming. The sample has over 200,000 clones, around nine tenths seen once. The sequence came from a man aged 40-55 years who had recovered from COVID-19. V and J are TRBV7-8 and TRBJ2-3; D possibly corresponds to TRBD2 (7 bases). The specimen sequenced was peripheral blood. This CDR3 reads CASGAGASGVRDTQYF. For the CDR3, the DNA is TGTGCCAGCGGGGCGGGGGCGAGCGGGGTGAGGGATACGCAGTATTTT.